These 9 T cell receptor beta chains were all obtained from the same sample, sequenced in a study of tumor-infiltrating lymphocytes in primary liver carcinoma. From approximately 0.5 ug of total RNA, TCR beta-specific cDNA was reverse-transcribed using a constant-region primer. Libraries covering TCR beta were generated through three nested multiplex PCR rounds (using a slightly modified ARM-PCR). The study ran its first two PCR rounds for around 10 cycles each, using TRBV1-TRBV30 forward primers and a C-beta reverse primer. TCRdb itself ran the multiplex PCR reads through MiXCR, one entry per CDR3 protein. In the table there are approximately 320,000 distinct CDR3 sequences, approximately 58% of which are singletons. They got blood RNA out of unsorted whole blood and also pulled out germline DNA. Sequencing input: peripheral blood. These receptors were taken from a woman aged 25 to 45 with primary liver carcinoma and hepatitis B virus infection.

To note about this clonotype: This sequence may be a read error, since a much larger clone differs from it by one base. The rearrangement uses TRBV6-1 and TRBJ2-1; D is possibly TRBD2 (5 bases). The length of the CDR3 is 15 residues. Trimming removed 8 bases at V and 0 bases at J, with 14 bases between. Germline V gene lookup returns CDR1 MNHNS and CDR2 SASEGT. CDR3 amino acids: CASVGETTSYNEQFF. The CDR3 DNA sequence: TGTGCCAGCGTAGGCGAGACTACCTCCTACAATGAGCAGTTCTTC.

As regards this clonotype: A much larger clone lies one base from this, so it may be a read error. This chain uses TRBV4-1 with TRBJ2-7, with a weak D call TRBD2 (6 bases). V dropped 0 bases and J dropped 7 bases, with 10 bases sitting between them. Germline values: CDR1 MGHRA, CDR2 YSYEKL. The CDR3 length is 13 residues. Here the CDR3 reads CASSQDYGREQYF. The CDR3 DNA reads TGCGCCAGCAGCCAAGACTATGGGAGGGAGCAGTACTTC.

This clonotype has a count of ten or more. J is TRBJ2-1 and V is TRBV29-1; weak D call: TRBD1 (5 bases). Germline V gives CDR1 SQVTM, CDR2 ANQGSEA. The CDR3 covers 15 residues. Deletions cut 4 bases from V and 8 bases from J, with 21 bases between. The DNA of the CDR3 is TGCAGCGTTGGGTGGGTTTTTGACCCAGGGCATGAGCAGTTCTTC. Protein product: CSVGWVFDPGHEQFF.

Concerning this clonotype: One base away lies a much larger clone, so this may be a sequencing read error. CDR3 in DNA: TGTGCCAGCAGCACTCTGCGGGGGTACAATGAGCAGTTCTTC. Its translation is CASSTLRGYNEQFF. This chain links TRBV6-5 with TRBJ2-1; TRBD2 aligns across 7 bases. In germline, CDR1 is MNHEY, CDR2 SVGAGI. The CDR3 sequence is 14 residues long. With V trimmed by 6 bases and J by 4 bases, 6 bases remained unmatched.

The V call is TRBV12-3 or TRBV12-4, the J call TRBJ2-1, with 7 bases fitting TRBD2. The CDR3 consists of 15 residues. Unmatched junction bases numbered 13, after V lost 6 bases and J lost 8 bases. The CDR3 coding sequence is TGTGCCAGCAGGATGACAGCGGGAAGTGAATATGAGCAGTTCTTC. Translating gives CASRMTAGSEYEQFF.

This chain joins TRBV6-6 and TRBJ2-5; D not resolved. The CDR3 has 14 amino acids. Between the trimmed V and J ends, which lost 0 bases and 1 base, there was a span of 6 bases. Looked up from germline, CDR1 is MNHNY and CDR2 is SVGAGI (reference sequence). The CDR3 region is CASSYSTTQETQYF. CDR3 DNA sequence: TGTGCCAGCAGTTACTCGACGACCCAAGAGACCCAGTACTTC.

To note about this clonotype: This may come from a read error, since a much larger clone is one base off. The chain recombines TRBV4-3 with TRBJ2-2; maybe TRBD1 (5 bases). This CDR3 is built from 16 residues. Per the germline V gene, CDR1 is LGHNA and CDR2 is YSLEER. V was trimmed by 2 bases and J by 9 bases, leaving 19 bases between them. The CDR3, as DNA: TGCGCCAGCAGCCAATCCCCGACAGCAGGCGACAGGGAGCTGTTTTTT. Translated: CASSQSPTAGDRELFF.

With respect to this clonotype: A much larger clone sits a single nucleotide away, making a read error possible. V and J are TRBV4-3 and TRBJ2-1, with D hard to call. Germline-derived CDR1 and CDR2 are LGHNA and YSLEER. This CDR3 region has 13 residues. CDR3 bases: TGCGTCAGCAGCCAAGCCCCAGCAGGCGAGCAGTTCTTC. Its protein is CVSSQAPAGEQFF.

Note on this clonotype: Given the absence of the conserved phenylalanine or tryptophan at the CDR3 end, a read error is likely. CDR3 sequence (DNA): TGCAGCGCTCGGGACAGGGCCTACGAGCAGTACCTT. Protein sequence: CSARDRAYEQYL. The rearrangement uses TRBV29-1 and TRBJ2-7; TRBD1 agrees at 9 bases. Looked up from germline, CDR1 is SQVTM and CDR2 is ANQGSEA. Germline trimming cut 7 bases from V and 2 bases from J; bases unmatched to any gene: 3. This CDR3 has 12 residues.